This TCR beta chain was identified during a study of cytomegalovirus exposure and HLA in healthy donors. Whole-study results and caveats: Cytomegalovirus-associated TCR beta chains were listed, numbering roughly 150. As a later analysis showed, a missense DCLRE1C variant was linked to trimming of TCR beta V- and J-genes.

About this clone: The antigen remains undetermined.

CDR1 SGHNT and CDR2 YYREEE come from the germline V gene (reference sequence). Trimming removed 0 bases from V and 1 base from J, with 8 bases in between. This CDR3 has 15 residues. 13 Jbeta primers and 60 Vbeta primers were used for the PCR. Generated by immunoSEQ multiplex PCR, the TCRdb table keeps only in-frame clones and is missing some. The sample contains hundreds of thousands of clones, 60% to 80% of which appear only once. This clonotype was sampled from a male donor in good health and CMV-seronegative. The chain recombines TRBV5-4 with TRBJ2-4; D possibly corresponds to TRBD1 (6 bases). The sequenced sample was PBMCs. CDR3 DNA sequence: TGTGCCAGCAGCTTGGGGGGGCGCGCCAAAAACATTCAGTACTTC. It specifies CASSLGGRAKNIQYF.